Following are 17 T cell receptor beta chains from one sample sequenced in a study of T cells after yellow fever vaccination (dated by TCRdb to 2018 to 2020). The sample's treatment or condition label, in plain terms: live attenuated yellow fever vaccine strain. The library was made by 5' RACE. The data were produced on an Illumina HiSeq 2500. TCRdb trimmed public reads at Q25 via fastp, called clones via MiXCR and kept in-frame beta chains. Each CDR3 protein gets just one entry, which takes the most common genes and DNA from the rows behind it. This sample comprises 450,000 to 550,000 distinct CDR3 sequences, 21% of them detected only once. About a sixth of the sample rests with the top ten. The sequencing here drew on PBMCs, taken roughly 23 days after the first yellow fever vaccination. These receptors came from a man between 18 and 29 years old who received the YFV17D yellow fever vaccine.

J is TRBJ2-7 and V is TRBV20-1; a possible D gene is TRBD1 (5 bases). Germline V lookup: CDR1 DFQATT, CDR2 SNEGSKA (reference sequence). There are 13 residues in the CDR3. The V gene lost 5 bases and the J gene lost 4 bases, with 15 bases spanning the gap. The DNA of the CDR3 is TGCAGTGCTGGGGCCAGGGTTGCGTACGAGCAGTACTTC. Encoded protein: CSAGARVAYEQYF.

This clonotype was seen more than once but under ten times. The rearrangement uses TRBV6-1 and TRBJ2-5; D uncertain. The CDR3 has 14 amino acids. Germline values: CDR1 MNHNS, CDR2 SASEGT. V was pared by 6 bases and J by 2 bases, with 13 bases between. The CDR3 nucleotides are TGTGCCAGCAGCCCCATGCCGTATCAAGAGACCCAGTACTTC. Translating it yields CASSPMPYQETQYF.

The table lists this clonotype with a few counts. The chain joins TRBV7-3 to TRBJ2-5, with D unclear. V dropped 5 bases and J dropped 2 bases, with 12 bases sitting between them. CDR3 length: 14 amino acids. Germline CDR1 reads SGHTA; CDR2 reads FQGTGA. The CDR3 coding sequence is TGTGCCAGCAGCCTTGACGGCAGGCAAGAGACCCAGTACTTC. Its translation: CASSLDGRQETQYF. Full variable domain (missing parts from reference TRBV7-3 and TRBJ2-5): GAGVSQTPSNKVTEKGKYVELRCDPISGHTALYWYRQSLGQGPEFLIYFQGTGAADDSGLPNDRFFAVRPEGSVSTLKIQRTERGDSAVYLCASSLDGRQETQYFGPGTRLLVL.

The chain uses TRBV10-3 and TRBJ2-7; no reliable D call. V was trimmed by 0 bases and J by 4 bases, leaving 4 bases between them. Per germline, CDR1 ENHRY and CDR2 SYGVKD. This CDR3 is 12 amino acids long. CDR3 coding DNA: TGTGCCATCAGTGAGTCAGGGTACGAGCAGTACTTC. Its protein is CAISESGYEQYF.

This clonotype has only a few counts. V gene TRBV2 combines with J gene TRBJ2-1, with 14 positions matching TRBD2. The V and J ends lost 5 bases and 7 bases, in that order; junction bases with no gene match: 4. Germline CDR1 and CDR2: SNHLY and FYNNEI. This CDR3 has 15 amino acids. The CDR3 protein is CASSWTSGGSNEQFF. CDR3 in DNA: TGTGCCAGCAGTTGGACTAGCGGGGGGAGTAATGAGCAGTTCTTC.

The chain is built from TRBV6-1 and TRBJ2-3; D not certain. The germline V and J ends were trimmed by 7 bases and 1 base, with 12 bases remaining between them. CDR1 MNHNS and CDR2 SASEGT come from the germline V gene. The CDR3 sequence is 14 residues long. The CDR3 protein is CASTHRRRTDTQYF. CDR3 DNA sequence: TGTGCCAGCACCCACCGGCGACGCACAGATACGCAGTATTTT.

This clonotype was counted between two and nine times. The chain employs TRBV4-1 and TRBJ2-7, with a possible D match to TRBD1 (5 bases). In germline, CDR1 is MGHRA, CDR2 YSYEKL. V was trimmed by 3 bases and J by 7 bases, leaving 13 bases between them. The CDR3 loop spans 13 amino acids. CDR3 residues: CASSQGWGGEQYV. DNA of the CDR3: TGCGCCAGCAGCCAGGGGTGGGGCGGAGAGCAGTACGTC.

This clonotype was picked up many times. This sequence joins TRBV5-1 and TRBJ1-6; 7 nucleotides line up with TRBD1. CDR1 and CDR2 (germline): SGHRS, YFSETQ. The CDR3 is 15 amino acids. Trimming removed 1 base from V and 7 bases from J; junction bases left unmatched: 5. As DNA, the CDR3 is TGCGCCAGCAGCTTGTGGGACAGCGACAATTCACCCCTCCACTTT. This translates into CASSLWDSDNSPLHF.

This chain uses TRBV28 with TRBJ2-5; weak D call: TRBD1 (7 bases). CDR3 length: 14 residues. CDR1 and CDR2 from the germline V gene are MDHEN and SYDVKM. Trimming shortened V by 2 bases and J by 4 bases, and 11 bases separated the two germline ends. DNA for the CDR3: TGTGCCAGCAGTTTAGGGGGGACAGTAGAGACCCAGTACTTC. Translating it yields CASSLGGTVETQYF.

This rearrangement joins TRBV27 to TRBJ1-1; 8 nucleotides line up with TRBD1. This CDR3 has 15 amino acids. V shed 8 bases, J shed 0 bases, and the junction held 8 bases outside the gene matches. Germline lookup yields CDR1 MNHEY and CDR2 SMNVEV (reference sequence). CDR3 region: CASFPGGSMNTEAFF. CDR3 DNA sequence: TGTGCCAGCTTCCCAGGGGGCTCGATGAACACTGAAGCTTTCTTT.

This clonotype was observed at least ten times. This CDR3 is CASSPSRSRSLDTQYF. CDR3 DNA sequence: TGTGCCAGCAGTCCCTCTCGGTCCCGATCCCTAGATACGCAGTATTTT. The chain joins TRBV6-2 or TRBV6-3 to TRBJ2-3; D gene ambiguous. V lost 5 bases and J lost 5, with 20 bases in between. The CDR3 extends over 16 amino acids. Germline lookup yields CDR1 MNHEY and CDR2 SVGEGT.

A few counts support this clonotype. The chain employs TRBV2 and TRBJ2-7; D uncertain. The germline V gene has CDR1 SNHLY and CDR2 FYNNEI. V lost 0 bases to trimming and J lost 4 bases, with 10 bases between them. The length of the CDR3 is 14 residues. The CDR3 DNA sequence: TGTGCCAGCAGTGAAGCAGGGTCTTGGTACGAGCAGTACTTC. This translates into CASSEAGSWYEQYF.

This clonotype was seen only a few times. The CDR3 DNA reads TGCGCCAGCAGCCCCGGAGAGAGCCACTATGGCTACACCTTC. Translation: CASSPGESHYGYTF. The chain combines TRBV5-1 with TRBJ1-2; D remains ambiguous. The length of the CDR3 is 14 residues. Trimming took off 4 bases at V and 3 bases at J, with 13 bases between the two ends. In germline, CDR1 is SGHRS, CDR2 YFSETQ.

In its sample, this clonotype was seen a few times. The chain couples TRBV7-3 to TRBJ2-7, with no clear D. This CDR3 comprises 14 residues. V was cut by 1 base and J by 2 bases, with 9 bases left in between. Germline CDR1 SGHTA, CDR2 FQGTGA. The CDR3 region is CASSLMDGPYEQYF. In DNA form, the CDR3 reads TGTGCCAGCAGCTTAATGGACGGCCCCTACGAGCAGTACTTC.

The CDR3 coding sequence is TGCGCCAGCAGCCAAGGAGCGGGGGTCTCCTACGAGCAGTACTTC. It codes for CASSQGAGVSYEQYF. The V call is TRBV4-1, the J call TRBJ2-7, with 8 nucleotides matching TRBD2. V gave up 1 base and J gave up 0 bases; unmatched junction bases: 2. This CDR3 spans 15 amino acids. In germline, CDR1 is MGHRA, CDR2 YSYEKL.

The V call is TRBV19, the J call TRBJ2-7; D may match TRBD1 or TRBD2 (5 bases each). V was clipped by 9 bases and J by 2 bases, with 17 bases between them. The CDR3 loop spans 14 amino acids. Germline V gene sequence: CDR1 LNHDA, CDR2 SQIVND (reference sequence). CDR3: CASASGTGTYEQYF. CDR3 nucleotides: TGTGCCAGCGCGTCGGGGACGGGTACCTACGAGCAGTACTTC.

This clonotype was counted between two and nine times. This chain links TRBV24-1 with TRBJ2-1, with 11 bases aligning to TRBD1. Germline CDR1 KGHDR, CDR2 SFDVKD. V shed 3 bases and J 12 bases; nucleotides not matched to a gene: 6. The CDR3 is 14 amino acids. CDR3 nucleotide sequence: TGTGCCACCAGTGATGGACAGGGGGCCCTGGGGCAGTTCTTC. It codes for CATSDGQGALGQFF.